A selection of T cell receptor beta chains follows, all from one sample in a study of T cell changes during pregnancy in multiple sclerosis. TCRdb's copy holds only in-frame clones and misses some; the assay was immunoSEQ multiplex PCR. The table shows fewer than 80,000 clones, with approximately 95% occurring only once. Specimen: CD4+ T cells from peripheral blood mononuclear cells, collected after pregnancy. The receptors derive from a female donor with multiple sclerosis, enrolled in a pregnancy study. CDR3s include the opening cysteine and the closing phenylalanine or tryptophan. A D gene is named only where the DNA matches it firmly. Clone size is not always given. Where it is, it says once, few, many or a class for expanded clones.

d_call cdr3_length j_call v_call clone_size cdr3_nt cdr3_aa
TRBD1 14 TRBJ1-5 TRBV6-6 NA TGTGCCAGCAGTTATCAGGGGGTGGGTCAGCCCCAGCATTTT CASSYQGVGQPQHF
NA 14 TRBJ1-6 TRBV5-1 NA TGCGCCAGCAGCTTGGAACAGTATAATTCACCCCTCCACTTT CASSLEQYNSPLHF
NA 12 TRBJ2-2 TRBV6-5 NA TGTGCCAGCAGTTACTCGAGGGGGGAGCTGTTTTTT CASSYSRGELFF
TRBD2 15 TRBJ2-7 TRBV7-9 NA TGTGCCAGCAGCTTCACTAGCGGGATCTCCTACGAGCAGTACTTC CASSFTSGISYEQYF
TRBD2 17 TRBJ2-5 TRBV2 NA TGTGCCAGCCCGGGGACTAGCGGGAGCGCTCCCCAAGAGACCCAGTACTTC CASPGTSGSAPQETQYF
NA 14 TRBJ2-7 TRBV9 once TGTGCCAGCAGCGTAGGGGGCAGTAACTACGAGCAGTACTTC CASSVGGSNYEQYF
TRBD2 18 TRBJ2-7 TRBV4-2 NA TGTGCCAGCAGCCAAGATACCTCGATTAGCGGGGTACCCTACGAGCAGTACTTC CASSQDTSISGVPYEQYF
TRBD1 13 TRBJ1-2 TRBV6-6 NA TGTGCCAGCAGAAGGGGACAGGGTGGTGGCTACACCTTC CASRRGQGGGYTF
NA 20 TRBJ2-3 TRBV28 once TGTGCCAGCAGACAAACCACCACTGGGTTGGTAGCCGTTCGCACAGATACGCAGTATTTT CASRQTTTGLVAVRTDTQYF
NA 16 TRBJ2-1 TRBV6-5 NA TGTGCCAGCAGTTACGGTTTCGGGGGAGGCTGGGATGAGCAGTTCTTC CASSYGFGGGWDEQFF
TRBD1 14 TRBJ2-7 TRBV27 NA TGTGCCAGCAGTTCCAGCAGGGGGAAGTACGAGCAGTACTTC CASSSSRGKYEQYF
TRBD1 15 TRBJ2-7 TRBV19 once TGTGCCAGTAGTGCGGGACAGGGGGTCTCGGACGAGCAGTACTTC CASSAGQGVSDEQYF
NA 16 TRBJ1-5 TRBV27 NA TGTGCCAGCAGTTTACTGGTTCCTAATAGCAATCAGCCCCAGCATTTT CASSLLVPNSNQPQHF
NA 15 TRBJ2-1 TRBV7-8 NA TGTGCCAGCAGTCCACACGGAGGGCCGCTTAATGAGCAGTTCTTC CASSPHGGPLNEQFF
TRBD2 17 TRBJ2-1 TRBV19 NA TGTGCCAGTAGTATTGGACCCGGGACTAGCGCAAACAATGAGCAGTTCTTC CASSIGPGTSANNEQFF
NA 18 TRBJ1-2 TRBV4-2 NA TGTGCCAGCAGCCAACCGACTAAACCCACAGTTAAAGACTATGGCTACACCTTC CASSQPTKPTVKDYGYTF
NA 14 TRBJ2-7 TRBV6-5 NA TGTGCCAGCAGACTTAACGCAAGGGGATCCGAGCAGTACTTC CASRLNARGSEQYF
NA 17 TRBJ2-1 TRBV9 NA TGTGCCAGCAGCGTAGTGGGGGGCGGGAGCTCCTACAATGAGCAGTTCTTC CASSVVGGGSSYNEQFF
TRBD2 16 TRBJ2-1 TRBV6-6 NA TGTGCCAGCAGTTACCCTACTAGCGGGACCAAGAATGAGCAGTTCTTC CASSYPTSGTKNEQFF
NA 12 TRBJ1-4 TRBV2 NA TGTGCCAGCAGTGCAGGGGAGGAAAAACTGTTTTTT CASSAGEEKLFF
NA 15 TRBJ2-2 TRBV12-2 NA TGTGCAAGTCGCCCCAAGGAGCCCAACACCGGGGAGCTGTTTTTT CASRPKEPNTGELFF
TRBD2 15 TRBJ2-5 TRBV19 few TGTGCCAGTAGTTCCGTGGGGGGGGTCGAGGAGACCCAGTACTTC CASSSVGGVEETQYF
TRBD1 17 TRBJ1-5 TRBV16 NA TGTGCCAGCAGCCAACTTCGGGACAGGGAGGGCAATCAGCCCCAGCATTTT CASSQLRDREGNQPQHF
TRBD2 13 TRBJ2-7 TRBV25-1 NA TGTGCCAGCACCGGCGGGAGTAGATACGAGCAGTACTTC CASTGGSRYEQYF
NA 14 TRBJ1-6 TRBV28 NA TGTGCCAGCAGGTCTCCCGGGACATCTATCCCCCTCCACTTT CASRSPGTSIPLHF
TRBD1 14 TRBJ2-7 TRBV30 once TGTGCCTGGGCCGGGACAGGGTACTCCTACGAGCAGTACTTC CAWAGTGYSYEQYF
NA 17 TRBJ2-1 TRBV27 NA TGTGCCAGCACCCAAAGGTGGGCAGATACTGGTTACAATGAGCAGTTCTTC CASTQRWADTGYNEQFF
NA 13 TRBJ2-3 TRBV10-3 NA TGTGCCATCAGTGAGTCGACAGGAGATACGCAGTATTTT CAISESTGDTQYF
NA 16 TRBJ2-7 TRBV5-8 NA TGTGCCAGCAGCTTGGGGGCCGGGGTCGGGAGCTACGAGCAGTACTTC CASSLGAGVGSYEQYF
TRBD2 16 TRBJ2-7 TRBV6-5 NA TGTGCCAGCAGTTACCCTTCAGCGGGGGGGGCCTACGAGCAGTACTTC CASSYPSAGGAYEQYF
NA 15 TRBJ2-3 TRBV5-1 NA TGCGCCAGCAGCTTGGGCTCCGACAAACCAGATACGCAGTATTTT CASSLGSDKPDTQYF
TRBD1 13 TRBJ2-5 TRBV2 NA TGTGCCAGCAGTCGCGACAGGGGAGAGACCCAGTACTTC CASSRDRGETQYF
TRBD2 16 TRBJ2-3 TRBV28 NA TGTGCCAGCAGTTTTTGGAGCGGGAGGGCCACAGATACGCAGTATTTT CASSFWSGRATDTQYF
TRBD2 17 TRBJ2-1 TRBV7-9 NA TGTGCCAGCAGCCCTCCGACTAGCGGGAGGTTTTACAATGAGCAGTTCTTC CASSPPTSGRFYNEQFF
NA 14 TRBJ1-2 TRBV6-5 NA TGTGCCAGCAGTTACTACCAGGGTAGCTATGGCTACACCTTC CASSYYQGSYGYTF
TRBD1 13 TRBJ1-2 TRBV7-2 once TGTGCCAGCAGCTTAACAGGGGACTATGGCTACACCTTC CASSLTGDYGYTF
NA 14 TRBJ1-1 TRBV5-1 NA TGCGCCAGCAGCCTGGACAGAAGCTACACTGAAGCTTTCTTT CASSLDRSYTEAFF
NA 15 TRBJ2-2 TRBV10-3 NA TGTGCCATCAGTAGGAGGGGGGGGAACACCGGGGAGCTGTTTTTT CAISRRGGNTGELFF
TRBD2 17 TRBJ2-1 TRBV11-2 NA TGTGCCAGCAGCTTCGGACTCGGACTAGCGGGAATCCATGAGCAGTTCTTC CASSFGLGLAGIHEQFF
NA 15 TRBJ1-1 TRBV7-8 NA TGTGCCAGCAGCCCTCCCGGGGGGGCGAACACTGAAGCTTTCTTT CASSPPGGANTEAFF
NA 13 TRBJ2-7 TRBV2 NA TGTGCCAGCAGGACGGGACACCCCTACGAGCAGTACTTC CASRTGHPYEQYF
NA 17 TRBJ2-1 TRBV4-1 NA TGCGCCAGCAGCCAAGAAGGACACACAAAAGGTCCCAATGAGCAGTTCTTC CASSQEGHTKGPNEQFF
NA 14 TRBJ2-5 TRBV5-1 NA TGCGCCAGCAGCTTGGCCTTCGGGGTTGAGACCCAGTACTTC CASSLAFGVETQYF
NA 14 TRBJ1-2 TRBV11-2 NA TGTGCCAGCAGCTTAGGAGGTCTTAACTATGGCTACACCTTC CASSLGGLNYGYTF
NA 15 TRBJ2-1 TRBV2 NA TGTGCCAGCAGTGAATCGACAGCTGGGTACAATGAGCAGTTCTTC CASSESTAGYNEQFF
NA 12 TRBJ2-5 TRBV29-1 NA TGCAGCGGCGGAGACTCGGAAGAGACCCAGTACTTC CSGGDSEETQYF
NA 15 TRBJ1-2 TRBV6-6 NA TGTGCCAGCAGCCTAAATCTGGGGGCGCACTATGGCTACACCTTC CASSLNLGAHYGYTF
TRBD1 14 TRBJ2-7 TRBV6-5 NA TGTGCCAGCAGTTATGGGACAGCTGATTACGAGCAGTACTTC CASSYGTADYEQYF
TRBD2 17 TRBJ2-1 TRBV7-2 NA TGTGCCAGCAGCTTAGCTTCGGCTAGCGGGAGGTACAATGAGCAGTTCTTC CASSLASASGRYNEQFF
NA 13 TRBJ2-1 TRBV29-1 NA TGCAGCGTTGAAGAGAGAGAGAGGAATGAGCAGTTCTTC CSVEERERNEQFF
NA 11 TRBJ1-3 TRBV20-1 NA TGCAGTGCTAGAGGTCAAAACACCATATATTTT CSARGQNTIYF
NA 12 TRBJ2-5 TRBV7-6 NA TGTGCCAGCAGCTTATTACAAGAGACCCAGTACTTC CASSLLQETQYF
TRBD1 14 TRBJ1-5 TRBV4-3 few TGCGCCAGCAGCCTCCACAGGGGAGCGGGGCCCCAGCATTTT CASSLHRGAGPQHF
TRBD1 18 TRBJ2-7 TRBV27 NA TGTGCCAGCAGTTTATTCCCCCGACAGGGGGGCTTCACCTACGAGCAGTACTTC CASSLFPRQGGFTYEQYF
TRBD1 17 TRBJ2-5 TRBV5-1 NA TGCGCCAGCAGCTTGGGACAGGGGTTTATTGTTATGGAGACCCAGTACTTC CASSLGQGFIVMETQYF
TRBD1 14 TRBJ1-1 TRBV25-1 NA TGTGCCAGCAGTCGGGACAGGGTCTTGGATGAAGCTTTCTTT CASSRDRVLDEAFF
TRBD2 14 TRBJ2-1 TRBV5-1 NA TGCGCCAGCAGCCTACGACTAGCGGGACCTGAGCAGTTCTTC CASSLRLAGPEQFF
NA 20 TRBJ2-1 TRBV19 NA TGTGCCAGTAGTATAGATTACGCCGGGCTGAGGGGGGCTAGCGGCAATGAGCAGTTCTTC CASSIDYAGLRGASGNEQFF
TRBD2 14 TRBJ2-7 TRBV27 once TGTGCCAGCAGTTTAACTAGCGCGGCCTACGAGCAGTACTTC CASSLTSAAYEQYF